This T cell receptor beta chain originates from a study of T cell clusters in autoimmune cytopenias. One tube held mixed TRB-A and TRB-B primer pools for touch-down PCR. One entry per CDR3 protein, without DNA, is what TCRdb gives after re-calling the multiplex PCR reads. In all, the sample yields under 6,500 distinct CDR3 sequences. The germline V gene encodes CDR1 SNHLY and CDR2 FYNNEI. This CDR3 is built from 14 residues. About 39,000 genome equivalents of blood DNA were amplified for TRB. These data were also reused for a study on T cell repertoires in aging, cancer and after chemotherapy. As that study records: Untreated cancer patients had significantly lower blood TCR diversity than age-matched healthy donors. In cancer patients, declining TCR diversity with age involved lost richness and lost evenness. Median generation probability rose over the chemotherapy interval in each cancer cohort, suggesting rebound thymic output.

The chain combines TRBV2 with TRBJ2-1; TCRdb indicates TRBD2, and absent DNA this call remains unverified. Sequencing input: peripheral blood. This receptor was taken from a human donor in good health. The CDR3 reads CASSEAGRTNEQFF.